Given below is one T cell receptor (beta chain) in context. The antigen remains undetermined. Only in-frame clones appear in the TCRdb table, and some are missing; sequencing was by immunoSEQ multiplex PCR. The sample consists of about 39,000 clones, about 85% of them appearing once. The data originate from a study of T cells in localized non-small cell lung cancer. Regarding the study as a whole: Paired adjacent lung recovered a median around 52 of the top 100 tumor clones. Longer overall survival was linked to higher blood T cell density. Adjacent uninvolved lung had the highest clonality, suggesting focused antigen responses.

CDR1 and CDR2 (germline): LNHDA, SQIVND (reference sequence). Trimming pared 6 bases from V and 2 bases from J, leaving 8 bases between. The length of the CDR3 is 14 residues. This TCR was sampled from a woman between 35 and 75 years old with stage II squamous cell lung carcinoma. This chain joins TRBV19 and TRBJ2-6; D unresolved. This specimen consisted of PBMCs, obtained before any cancer treatment. CDR3 residues: CASSPVTGANVLTF. The CDR3 bases are TGTGCCAGTAGCCCCGTGACTGGGGCCAACGTCCTGACTTTC.